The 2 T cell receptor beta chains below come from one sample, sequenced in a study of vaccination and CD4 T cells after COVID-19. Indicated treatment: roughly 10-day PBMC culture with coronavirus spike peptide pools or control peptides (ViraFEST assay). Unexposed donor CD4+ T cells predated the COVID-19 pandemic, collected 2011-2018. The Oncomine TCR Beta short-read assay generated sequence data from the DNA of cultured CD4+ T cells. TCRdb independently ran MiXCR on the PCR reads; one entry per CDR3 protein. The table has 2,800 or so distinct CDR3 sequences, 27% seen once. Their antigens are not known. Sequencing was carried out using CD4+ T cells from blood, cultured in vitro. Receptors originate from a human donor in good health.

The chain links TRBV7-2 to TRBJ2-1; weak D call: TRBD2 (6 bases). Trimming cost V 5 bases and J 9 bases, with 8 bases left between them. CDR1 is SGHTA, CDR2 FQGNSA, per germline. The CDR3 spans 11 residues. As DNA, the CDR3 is TGTGCCAGCAGCATGGAGGGTGAGCAGTTCTTC. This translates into CASSMEGEQFF.

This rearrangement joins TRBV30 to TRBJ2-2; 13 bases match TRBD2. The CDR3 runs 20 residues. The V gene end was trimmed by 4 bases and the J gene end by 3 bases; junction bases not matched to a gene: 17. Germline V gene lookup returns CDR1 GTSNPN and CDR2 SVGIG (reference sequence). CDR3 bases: TGTGCCTGGACCCTCACCCCCGGACTAGCGGGAGAATTGTACACCGGGGAGCTGTTTTTT. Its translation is CAWTLTPGLAGELYTGELFF.